This record looks at one T cell receptor (beta chain) sequence and its context. This clonotype was detected a few times. Its antigen specificity is not known. No clone much larger than this one lies a single base away; base qualities are absent. This sample is part of a study of human T cells and chemical hapten exposure (dated by TCRdb to the early 2020s). Looking at the study overall: For sensitization, 2% DPC in acetone was applied to an approximately 2 cm by approximately 2 cm area of upper inner arm skin. Weekly therapeutic DPC doses were additionally applied to the scalp of patients throughout the approximately 24-week study period. Alopecia areata with under or over 50% scalp involvement, alopecia totalis and alopecia universalis were represented in the patient cohort, which was mostly female. Libraries were combined into a pool for sequencing, and differences in TCR yield between samples came mainly from small differences in library volumes within the pool. Around 30 alopecia patients provided blood for TCR sequencing at one to four time points (pre-sensitization, 2, 6 and 24 weeks). In alopecia patients, the study followed how the peripheral blood TCR repertoire changed in vivo over primary and secondary sensitization to diphenylcyclopropenone (DPC), a hapten. Blood was sampled from patients pre-sensitization (week 0) and at 2, 6 and about 24 weeks after DPC sensitization. Patch testing was performed on the upper back with Finn chambers containing 0.01% DPC, and the patch tests were scored after 6 days according to International Contact Dermatitis Research Group standards.

Libraries came from RACE. The reads were generated on a NextSeq 500. During library preparation, unique molecular identifiers were attached to individual cDNA molecules so that TCRs could be counted quantitatively and reproducibly. For every blood RNA sample, sequencing covered both the TCR alpha and TCR beta chains. For the original study's pipeline: The median number of TCRs per sample was around 96,000, ranging from about 23,224 to 750,000. V, J and CDR3 annotation of the TCR reads was performed with the Decombinator software suite. To make PS versus PT1 abundance plots, every sample was subsampled to the same number of TCRs (28,000). TCRs were defined as expanded if absent before sensitization and observed at least eight times at the 2-week time point. The public reads were reprocessed in TCRdb via fastp at Q25 and MiXCR, keeping in-frame beta chains. Each entry merges the rows of one CDR3 protein and shows their most common DNA and genes. These V and J calls originate from TCRdb's pipeline instead of the authors' own analysis. The sample profile shows under 200,000 distinct CDR3 sequences; approximately 14% of them were found once. Approximately 1.5% of the sample rests with the top ten.

On the study overall, not on this receptor specifically: No change with DPC sensitization was found in the number of TCRs above 1 in 1000 frequency, and no evidence of global repertoire structure alterations was found. Because all patients had alopecia, a presumed autoimmune disease, the immune response of the patients might differ from that of healthy individuals. After repeated subsampling, the strength of the expansion versus patch-test correlation and the threshold at which it became significant changed. A positive correlation was found between the number of PT1 expanded TCRs and patch test score, with significance reached at thresholds 8, 16 and 32 but not 4. Compared with pre-sensitization or healthy control sets, expanded TCRs formed significantly more large CDR3 similarity clusters, which is consistent with antigen-driven responses.

The intended sense of this specimen's time point label: patch test 1, 2 weeks after DPC sensitization. In light of the paper, this sample's treatment or condition label describes: therapeutic diphenylcyclopropenone sensitization with weekly scalp DPC. At every patch-test visit, the blood draw took place before the patch test was put on. Patients were eligible if aged 18 to 70, diagnosed with alopecia and judged suitable for DPC therapy, and pregnant patients were excluded. Total RNA was extracted from unfractionated whole blood collected in Tempus Blood RNA tubes. The V and J ends are trimmed by 0 bases and 3 bases, leaving 18 bases between them. For CDR1 and CDR2, the germline V gene (reference sequence) lists DFQATT and SNEGSKA. Measured from the cysteine to the phenylalanine, the CDR3 is 16 residues long. CDR3 DNA is the only sequence kept; it has 48 bases, read in frame from the first base.

The sequence is built from TRBV20-1 and TRBJ2-7; TRBD1 is a weak D gene call, 5 bases matching. Sample: whole blood, taken in connection with sensitization to the hapten diphenylcyclopropenone (DPC). The TCR was taken from a woman aged 25 to 39 with alopecia areata. Some clones in this sample may be carry-over from other donors' samples. The CDR3 reads CSARDAMGQFSYEQYF. Here is the DNA: TGCAGTGCTAGAGACGCCATGGGGCAGTTCAGCTACGAGCAGTACTTC.